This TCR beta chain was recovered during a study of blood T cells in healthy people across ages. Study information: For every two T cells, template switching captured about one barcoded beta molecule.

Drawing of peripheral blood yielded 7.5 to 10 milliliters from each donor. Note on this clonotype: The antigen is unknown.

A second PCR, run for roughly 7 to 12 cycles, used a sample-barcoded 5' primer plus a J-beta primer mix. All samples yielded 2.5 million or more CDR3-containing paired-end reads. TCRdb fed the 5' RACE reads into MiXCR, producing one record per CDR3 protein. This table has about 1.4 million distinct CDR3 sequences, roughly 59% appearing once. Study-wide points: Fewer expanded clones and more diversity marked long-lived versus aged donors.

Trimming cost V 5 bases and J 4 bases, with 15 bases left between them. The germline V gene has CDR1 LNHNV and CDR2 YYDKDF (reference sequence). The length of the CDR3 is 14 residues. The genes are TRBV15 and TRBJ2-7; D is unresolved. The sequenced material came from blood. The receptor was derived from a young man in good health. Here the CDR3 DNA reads TGTGCCACCAGCTCGCACAGTTCTGGTTACGAGCAGTACTTC. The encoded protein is CATSSHSSGYEQYF.